One and the same sample provided the 19 T cell receptor beta chains below, sequenced in a study of response to subunit inactivated influenza vaccine. TCRdb reprocessed the RT-PCR reads via MiXCR and lists one record per CDR3 protein. The sample records over 650,000 distinct CDR3 sequences, less than 20% being singletons. The sequencing used PBMCs from blood, collected approximately 5 days after vaccination. Every receptor here comes from a man aged 50 to 60 who received an inactivated influenza vaccine.

This clonotype was observed at least ten times. This chain joins TRBV20-1 and TRBJ2-3; no clear D. There are 14 residues in the CDR3. Trimming shortened V by 5 bases and J by 2 bases, and 14 bases separated the two germline ends. Germline V gene sequence: CDR1 DFQATT, CDR2 SNEGSKA (reference sequence). This chain's CDR3 is CSAGPDTNTDTQYF. The CDR3 region has the DNA TGCAGTGCTGGGCCGGATACAAACACAGATACGCAGTATTTT.

This clonotype occurred a few times. The genes are TRBV12-3 or TRBV12-4 and TRBJ2-1, with a possible D match to TRBD2 (6 bases). The V and J ends lost 3 bases and 5 bases respectively, with 11 bases between them. This CDR3 comprises 14 residues. The CDR3 loop is CASSFGGQNNEQFF. For the CDR3, the DNA is TGTGCCAGCAGTTTTGGAGGGCAGAACAATGAGCAGTTCTTC.

The genes are TRBV6-2 or TRBV6-3 and TRBJ2-1; 8 bases are shared with TRBD2. V gave up 5 bases and J gave up 7 bases; unmatched junction bases: 13. From germline, CDR1 is MNHEY and CDR2 SVGEGT. The CDR3 is 16 residues long. CDR3 sequence reads: CASSKILAGLGNEQFF. CDR3 DNA: TGTGCCAGCAGTAAGATCCTAGCGGGCCTGGGGAATGAGCAGTTCTTC.

In this sample, this clonotype turned up a few times. The chain uses TRBV6-1 and TRBJ1-3, with D possibly TRBD1 on 5 matching bases. The CDR3 consists of 15 residues. V lost 5 bases, J lost 1 base, and 12 bases lay in between. Germline V CDR1 and CDR2: MNHNS, SASEGT. Here the CDR3 reads CASSPGGRSGNTIYF. The DNA of the CDR3 is TGTGCCAGCAGTCCTGGGGGGAGGTCTGGAAACACCATATATTTT.

This chain connects TRBV20-1 to TRBJ2-5; 9 bases fit TRBD2. Per the germline V gene, CDR1 is DFQATT and CDR2 is SNEGSKA (reference sequence). V shed 5 bases, J shed 2 bases, and the junction held 9 bases outside the gene matches. The CDR3 totals 15 residues. CDR3: CSASRAAGGQETQYF. The CDR3 nucleotides read TGCAGTGCTTCGAGGGCAGCGGGGGGTCAAGAGACCCAGTACTTC.

This clonotype came up a few times. The CDR3 here is CASSFRGQFEAFF. In DNA, the CDR3 is TGCGCCAGCAGCTTTCGGGGACAGTTCGAAGCTTTCTTT. The chain carries TRBV5-1 and TRBJ1-1, with TRBD1 matching 7 bases. CDR1 and CDR2 from the germline V gene are SGHRS and YFSETQ. The trim removed 2 bases at V and 8 bases at J, leaving 6 bases unmatched. The CDR3 is 13 residues long. The full variable domain, rest sourced from reference TRBV5-1 and TRBJ1-1, is KAGVTQTPRYLIKTRGQQVTLSCSPISGHRSVSWYQQTPGQGLQFLFEYFSETQRNKGNFPGRFSGRQFSNSRSEMNVSTLELGDSALYLCASSFRGQFEAFFGQGTRLTVV.

This clonotype was counted a few times. The chain links TRBV7-2 to TRBJ2-3; weak D call: TRBD2 (5 bases). The germline V gene has CDR1 SGHTA and CDR2 FQGNSA. This CDR3 is 15 amino acids long. Trimming shortened V by 0 bases and J by 4 bases, and 11 bases separated the two germline ends. The CDR3 DNA reads TGTGCCAGCAGCTTAGCGAGAGGGCTCGCAGATACGCAGTATTTT. It codes for CASSLARGLADTQYF.

V gene TRBV6-5 combines with J gene TRBJ1-4; 10 bases agree with TRBD1. V shed 1 base and J 8 bases; nucleotides not matched to a gene: 4. Germline lookup yields CDR1 MNHEY and CDR2 SVGAGI. The CDR3 has 15 amino acids. CDR3 sequence: CASSYFGQGGEKLFF. CDR3 in DNA: TGTGCCAGCAGTTACTTCGGACAGGGGGGCGAAAAACTGTTTTTT.

This clonotype was picked up a small number of times. V gene TRBV4-2 combines with J gene TRBJ2-1; TRBD1 matches at 7 bases. CDR1 is LGHNA and CDR2 is YNFKEQ in the germline V gene. The CDR3 runs 15 residues. V shed 0 bases, J shed 6 bases, and the junction held 5 bases outside the gene matches. As DNA, the CDR3 is TGTGCCAGCAGCCAAGATCAAGCAGGGGGCAATGAGCAGTTCTTC. It yields the protein CASSQDQAGGNEQFF.

This clonotype has a count of ten or more. The chain uses TRBV27 and TRBJ1-1; D is undetermined. Germline lookup yields CDR1 MNHEY and CDR2 SMNVEV (reference sequence). The CDR3 contains 12 residues. Trimming took 6 bases from V and 8 from J, leaving 13 bases between them. The CDR3 is CASSYMAGEAFF. DNA for the CDR3: TGTGCCAGCAGCTACATGGCGGGCGAAGCTTTCTTT.

This clonotype was detected a few times. The chain recombines TRBV5-1 with TRBJ2-5; 7 bases map to TRBD1. Germline CDR1 is SGHRS and CDR2 is YFSETQ. There are 15 residues in the CDR3. Germline trimming cut 4 bases from V and 1 base from J; bases unmatched to any gene: 7. The CDR3 coding sequence is TGCGCCAGCAGCGGTGGGACAGTTTTCCAAGAGACCCAGTACTTC. Its protein product is CASSGGTVFQETQYF.

The chain combines TRBV7-2 with TRBJ2-7, with 7 bases that match TRBD1. Unmatched junction bases numbered 4, after V lost 3 bases and J lost 2 bases. This CDR3 comprises 14 residues. The V gene's germline CDR1 is SGHTA and CDR2 FQGNSA. The CDR3 nucleotides are TGTGCCAGCAGCTTCCCGGGACAGCCCTACGAGCAGTACTTC. Its protein product is CASSFPGQPYEQYF.

The chain is built from TRBV5-6 and TRBJ1-1; 7 bases line up with TRBD1. CDR3 length: 15 residues. In germline, CDR1 is SGHDT, CDR2 YYEEEE. After removal of 1 base from V and 11 bases from J, the junction contained 14 bases not matched to a gene. The CDR3 DNA sequence: TGTGCCAGCAGCTTGCCGAGACAGGGTGCTACAAGGGCTTTCTTT. Encoded protein: CASSLPRQGATRAFF.

This clonotype was counted a few times. The V and J genes are TRBV4-1 and TRBJ2-7; D possibly corresponds to TRBD1 (6 bases). V shed 5 bases and J shed 5 bases, with 19 bases lying between them. Looked up from germline, CDR1 is MGHRA and CDR2 is YSYEKL. CDR3 length equals 15 residues. The CDR3 DNA is TGCGCCAGCAGCGCTCGATGGACAGTCCGGGACGAGCAGTACTTC. Translated: CASSARWTVRDEQYF.

This clonotype was seen repeatedly, ten times or more. This chain connects TRBV29-1 to TRBJ2-3; 7 bases match TRBD1. J was trimmed by 4 bases and V by 8 bases; bases with no gene match: 18. There are 16 residues in the CDR3. Germline V gives CDR1 SQVTM, CDR2 ANQGSEA. The CDR3 DNA follows: TGCAGCTCTACGCGATATTGGGACAGAAGGGCAGATACGCAGTATTTT. Its translation: CSSTRYWDRRADTQYF.

This clonotype was seen more than once but under ten times. DNA of the CDR3: TGCGCCAGCCATGACAGAACAGGGACTGGAAACACCATATATTTT. Translated, it gives CASHDRTGTGNTIYF. The rearrangement joins TRBV10-2 to TRBJ1-3; the D gene is possibly TRBD1 (6 bases). Germline V gene sequence: CDR1 WSHSY, CDR2 SAAADI. CDR3 length: 15 amino acids. V was shortened by 8 bases and J by 2 bases, with 16 bases between the two germline ends.

The rearrangement joins TRBV5-1 to TRBJ2-3; D call uncertain. The CDR3 runs 14 residues. With 4 bases removed from V and 0 bases from J, the gap between germline ends came to 9 bases. Germline V gives CDR1 SGHRS, CDR2 YFSETQ. CDR3 coding DNA: TGCGCCAGCAGCCCAGACGCCAGCACAGATACGCAGTATTTT. Encoded protein: CASSPDASTDTQYF.

This clonotype was found a few times. The CDR3 carries no conserved terminal phenylalanine or tryptophan, so it likely arises from a read error. This sequence joins TRBV7-6 and TRBJ1-1; 7 bases agree with TRBD1. From germline, CDR1 is SGHVS and CDR2 FNYEAQ. J was trimmed by 11 bases and V by 4 bases; bases with no gene match: 7. The CDR3 is 12 amino acids. The DNA for the CDR3 is TGTGCCAGCAGCTCGACAGGGACCGGGGCTTTCATT. This encodes CASSSTGTGAFI.

Points on this clonotype: A junction end diverges from the germline sequence, so it may reflect a read error. In nucleotides, the CDR3 is TGTGCCAGCAGCACAGTTGGACAGTTAGGTGAAAAACTGCTTTTT. It specifies CASSTVGQLGEKLLF. V gene TRBV28 combines with J gene TRBJ1-4, with D perhaps TRBD1 (6 bases). The CDR3 loop spans 15 amino acids. Germline CDR1 reads MDHEN; CDR2 reads SYDVKM.